These 24 T cell receptor beta chains were sequenced from one sample in a study of cytomegalovirus exposure and HLA in healthy donors. The primer mix had 60 Vbeta and 13 Jbeta primers. The assay was immunoSEQ multiplex PCR, and TCRdb's table has in-frame clones only and misses some. The sample shows 170,000 or so clones, approximately 80% of them seen only once. Input material: PBMCs. These receptors were obtained from a boy aged 5-17 years in good health and CMV-seronegative.

The chain employs TRBV7-6 and TRBJ2-1; TRBD2 might be the D (5 bases). Germline CDR1 reads SGHVS; CDR2 reads FNYEAQ. The V and J ends lost 0 bases and 2 bases respectively, with 11 bases between them. The CDR3 consists of 16 residues. The CDR3 protein is CASSLAAAGPYNEQFF. Written as DNA, the CDR3 is TGTGCCAGCAGCTTAGCGGCCGCGGGCCCCTACAATGAGCAGTTCTTC. The entire variable domain, with the rest obtained from reference TRBV7-6 and TRBJ2-1, is as follows: GAGVSQSPRYKVTKRGQDVALRCDPISGHVSLYWYRQALGQGPEFLTYFNYEAQQDKSGLPNDRFSAERPEGSISTLTIQRTEQRDSAMYRCASSLAAAGPYNEQFFGPGTRLTVL.

The chain recombines TRBV6-6 with TRBJ2-2, with 8 bases fitting TRBD1. This CDR3 is built from 13 residues. The J segment lost 4 bases and the V segment lost 7 bases, leaving 2 bases of the junction unmatched. Germline CDR1 and CDR2: MNHNY and SVGAGI (reference sequence). CDR3 coding DNA: TGTGCCAGCATTGACAGGGGCACCGGGGAGCTGTTTTTT. This translates into CASIDRGTGELFF.

V usage is TRBV4-3 and J usage is TRBJ1-2, with TRBD1 as a possible D gene (6 bases). V lost 7 bases to trimming and J lost 7 bases, with 22 bases between them. The germline gives CDR1 LGHNA, CDR2 YSLEER. The CDR3 covers 15 residues. The CDR3 region has the DNA TGCGCCAGCACCCCCTCGACAGGCGCAAGAGGTGGCTACACCTTC. Its translation: CASTPSTGARGGYTF.

The CDR3 bases are TGTGCCAGCAGCTCAGTAACGGGACAGGGGGGCACTGAAGCTTTCTTT. It specifies CASSSVTGQGGTEAFF. The chain joins TRBV7-9 to TRBJ1-1, with 11 bases fitting TRBD1. The junction had 8 bases not matched to a gene; V was cut back by 4 bases and J by 4 bases. The CDR3 sequence is 16 residues long. Germline lookup yields CDR1 SEHNR and CDR2 FQNEAQ (reference sequence).

In DNA form, the CDR3 reads TGTGCCAGCAGACGACAGGGGGCTGAAGCTTTCTTT. This sequence encodes CASRRQGAEAFF. The chain uses TRBV5-6 and TRBJ1-1, with 9 bases fitting TRBD1. This CDR3 contains 12 residues. V trimming: 5 bases; J trimming: 6 bases; junction bases outside the gene matches: 2. Germline lookup yields CDR1 SGHDT and CDR2 YYEEEE. The full variable domain, rest sourced from reference TRBV5-6 and TRBJ1-1, is DAGVTQSPTHLIKTRGQQVTLRCSPKSGHDTVSWYQQALGQGPQFIFQYYEEEERQRGNFPDRFSGHQFPNYSSELNVNALLLGDSALYLCASRRQGAEAFFGQGTRLTVV.

V usage is TRBV6-1 and J usage is TRBJ2-1; D gene ambiguous. The V end was cut by 8 bases, the J end by 10 bases, with 6 bases between. The germline V gene has CDR1 MNHNS and CDR2 SASEGT. The CDR3 loop spans 9 amino acids. The CDR3 coding sequence is TGTGCCAGCGGGCCAGAGCAGTTCTTC. This encodes CASGPEQFF.

The V gene is TRBV5-1, the J gene TRBJ2-5; 7 nucleotides line up with TRBD2. CDR1 is SGHRS, CDR2 YFSETQ, per germline. The CDR3 totals 16 residues. With 4 bases clipped from V and 1 base from J, the junction kept 10 bases outside the gene matches. The CDR3 sequence: CASSPGAGLGQETQYF. DNA for the CDR3: TGCGCCAGCAGCCCGGGAGCGGGGTTGGGCCAAGAGACCCAGTACTTC.

V usage is TRBV5-6 and J usage is TRBJ1-5; 8 positions agree with TRBD1. The CDR3 contains 16 residues. Germline V gene data show CDR1 as SGHDT and CDR2 as YYEEEE. V shed 3 bases and J 4 bases; nucleotides not matched to a gene: 9. The CDR3 sequence is CASSSGPGTGNQPQHF. The CDR3 coding sequence is TGTGCCAGCAGCTCCGGACCCGGGACAGGTAATCAGCCCCAGCATTTT.

The genes are TRBV9 and TRBJ2-7, with TRBD1 identical over 10 bases. This CDR3 is 14 amino acids long. Unmatched junction bases numbered 3, after V lost 3 bases and J lost 3 bases. Germline lookup yields CDR1 SGDLS and CDR2 YYNGEE. CDR3 nucleotide sequence: TGTGCCAGCAGCGCCGGGACAGGGGTCTACGAGCAGTACTTC. It translates to CASSAGTGVYEQYF.

This chain links TRBV13 with TRBJ1-2; no clear D gene. The germline gives CDR1 PRHDT, CDR2 FYEKMQ (reference sequence). Trimming stripped 5 bases from V and 0 bases from J, with 13 bases between. CDR3 length: 15 residues. The CDR3 DNA reads TGTGCCAGCAGCGGCGTGGACTGGCCTAACTATGGCTACACCTTC. Protein: CASSGVDWPNYGYTF.

This chain links TRBV6-1 with TRBJ2-7; D is possibly TRBD2 (6 bases). Germline V gene lookup returns CDR1 MNHNS and CDR2 SASEGT. V was shortened by 2 bases and J by 4 bases, with 15 bases between the two germline ends. CDR3 size: 15 residues. The CDR3 reads CASSESGRLGYEQYF. CDR3 DNA sequence: TGTGCCAGCAGTGAATCCGGGAGATTGGGGTACGAGCAGTACTTC.

The sample holds a few counts of this clone. The chain carries TRBV21-1 and TRBJ1-1; the table assigns TRBD1, which was not confirmed against the DNA. TRBV21-1 is a known pseudogene. The CDR3 extends over 14 amino acids. CDR3 bases: TGTGCCAGCAGCAGTGGCAGGGGGAACACTGAAGCTTTCTTT. As protein: CASSSGRGNTEAFF.

This chain joins TRBV6-6 and TRBJ1-1; 7 bases fit TRBD1. The length of the CDR3 is 14 residues. Germline CDR1 is MNHNY and CDR2 is SVGAGI (reference sequence). V was pared by 2 bases and J by 0 bases, with 0 bases of the junction left unmatched. Here the CDR3 reads CASSYDRVNTEAFF. The CDR3 bases are TGTGCCAGCAGTTACGACAGGGTGAACACTGAAGCTTTCTTT.

The CDR3 is CASTRDRDYGYTF. The CDR3 DNA is TGTGCCAGTACCCGGGACAGGGACTATGGCTACACCTTC. This chain joins TRBV6-5 and TRBJ1-2; TRBD1 matches 9 bases. Germline V CDR1 and CDR2: MNHEY, SVGAGI. Losses at the gene ends were 9 bases for V and 3 bases for J; bases not matched to a gene: 5. CDR3 length equals 13 residues.

V gene TRBV19 combines with J gene TRBJ1-2; the D gene is possibly TRBD1 (5 bases). Deletions cut 7 bases from V and 1 base from J, with 16 bases between. CDR1 is LNHDA and CDR2 is SQIVND in the germline V gene (reference sequence). This CDR3 has 15 residues. The CDR3 here is CASTPQGDNNYGYTF. CDR3 sequence (DNA): TGTGCCAGTACCCCCCAGGGCGATAATAACTATGGCTACACCTTC.

This sequence joins TRBV11-3 and TRBJ1-1; no reliable D call. Germline V CDR1 and CDR2: SGHNT, YENEEA. The CDR3 runs 16 residues. Trimming shortened V by 1 base and J by 6 bases, and 18 bases separated the two germline ends. The CDR3 nucleotides read TGTGCCAGCAGCTTAGTTACCACTCTAACCCGGGCTGAAGCTTTCTTT. This gives the protein CASSLVTTLTRAEAFF.

In regard to this clone: Relative to the germline gene, one junction end is altered; a read error may explain this. The CDR3 here is CASSLDRGEKLFF. The CDR3 DNA follows: TGTGCTAGCAGCTTAGACAGAGGGGAAAAACTGTTTTTT. V and J are TRBV7-7 and TRBJ1-4; D perhaps matches TRBD1 (5 bases). CDR3 length equals 13 residues. CDR1 is SSHAT, CDR2 FNYEAQ, per germline (reference sequence).

The rearrangement uses TRBV9 and TRBJ1-3; D gene ambiguous. V lost 3 bases and J lost 0, with 10 bases in between. The germline CDR1 and CDR2 sequences are SGDLS and YYNGEE. The CDR3 spans 15 residues. The CDR3 is CASSAIPGSGNTIYF. The CDR3 coding sequence is TGTGCCAGCAGCGCAATCCCGGGCTCTGGAAACACCATATATTTT.

This clone has a handful of counts. The V call is TRBV4-2, the J call TRBJ1-3, with 10 bases fitting TRBD1. Germline values: CDR1 LGHNA, CDR2 YNFKEQ. V was clipped by 2 bases and J by 4 bases; unmatched bases: 11. The CDR3 extends over 18 amino acids. The CDR3 coding sequence is TGTGCCAGCAGCCAAAGGGGAGCCGGGACAGGGGAGGGAAACACCATATATTTT. Translation gives CASSQRGAGTGEGNTIYF.

The chain links TRBV4-2 to TRBJ1-1; maybe TRBD1 (5 bases). The V end lost 0 bases, the J end lost 1 base, and 6 bases lay between the germline ends. This CDR3 is built from 14 residues. Per germline, CDR1 LGHNA and CDR2 YNFKEQ. In DNA form, the CDR3 reads TGTGCCAGCAGCCAAGACCAGGGGAACACTGAAGCTTTCTTT. Its protein is CASSQDQGNTEAFF.

This clone was observed a few times. The gene calls are TRBV2 and TRBJ1-5; no clear D gene. Looked up from germline, CDR1 is SNHLY and CDR2 is FYNNEI. V was clipped by 7 bases and J by 1 base, with 8 bases between them. The CDR3 loop spans 13 amino acids. The CDR3 sequence: CASTVGSNQPQHF. DNA of the CDR3: TGTGCCAGCACTGTGGGCAGCAATCAGCCCCAGCATTTT.

This clone was seen once. The chain employs TRBV4-2 and TRBJ1-5; D is undetermined. CDR3 length: 15 residues. The germline CDR1 and CDR2 sequences are LGHNA and YNFKEQ. The V gene lost 0 bases and the J gene lost 9 bases, with 15 bases spanning the gap. CDR3 sequence reads: CASSQDDGSGSPQHF. The CDR3 bases are TGTGCCAGCAGCCAAGATGATGGGTCCGGGTCGCCCCAGCATTTT.

V gene TRBV7-3 combines with J gene TRBJ2-1; 9 nucleotides line up with TRBD2. The CDR3 runs to 16 residues. V shed 3 bases, J shed 7 bases, and the junction held 10 bases outside the gene matches. Germline V CDR1 and CDR2: SGHTA, FQGTGA. This CDR3 is CASSLGGTSRPNEQFF. The CDR3 coding sequence is TGTGCCAGCAGCTTGGGGGGGACTAGCCGTCCGAATGAGCAGTTCTTC.

On this clone: In the same sample, other DNA sequences code for this CDR3. The chain combines TRBV6-1 with TRBJ2-1; D gene ambiguous. This CDR3 has 14 residues. Between the trimmed V and J ends, which lost 2 bases and 3 bases, there was a span of 8 bases. Germline V gene lookup returns CDR1 MNHNS and CDR2 SASEGT. The CDR3 sequence: CASSELSVYNEQFF. The CDR3 DNA follows: TGTGCCAGCAGTGAATTGTCAGTCTACAATGAGCAGTTCTTC.